Each of the 26 T cell receptor beta chains below was sequenced from the same sample in a study of identical twins (TCRdb year 2016). The library was prepared using 5' RACE. Sequencing used an Illumina HiSeq 2000. The raw public data were reprocessed by TCRdb itself: fastp quality trimming at Q25, MiXCR clonotype calling, in-frame beta chains only. When rows share a CDR3 protein, they turn into one entry using the most common DNA and genes. The sample profile shows fewer than 900,000 distinct CDR3 sequences; less than 25% of them were found once. The top ten constitute roughly 4% of the sample. Separately, the same data were catalogued under a study of T cells expressing NK-cell markers.

The specimen sequenced was PBMCs. The origin of the receptors is a woman aged 18-35 years in good health.

This clonotype was seen ten or more times. The rearrangement links TRBV5-1 to TRBJ2-1; 11 bases align to TRBD2. CDR1 and CDR2 from the germline V gene are SGHRS and YFSETQ. The CDR3 runs to 15 residues. The ends lost 0 bases at V and 9 bases at J; junction bases unmatched: 5. The CDR3 protein is CASSLELAGAGEQFF. The CDR3 region has the DNA TGCGCCAGCAGCTTGGAACTAGCGGGAGCTGGTGAGCAGTTCTTC.

This chain joins TRBV7-9 and TRBJ2-1; 7 bases fit TRBD2. J lost 3 bases, V lost 8 bases, and 10 bases had no gene match. The CDR3 has 15 residues. Germline lookup yields CDR1 SEHNR and CDR2 FQNEAQ (reference sequence). The DNA for the CDR3 is TGTGCCAGCCAGTTTTCTAGCGGCTACTACAATGAGCAGTTCTTC. The encoded protein is CASQFSSGYYNEQFF.

The rearrangement joins TRBV29-1 to TRBJ2-5; no clear D. V was shortened by 1 base and J by 5 bases, with 5 bases between the two germline ends. The CDR3 has 11 residues. Germline V gene lookup returns CDR1 SQVTM and CDR2 ANQGSEA. The CDR3 here is CSVEGLETQYF. The DNA for the CDR3 is TGCAGCGTTGAAGGCCTTGAGACCCAGTACTTC.

The chain joins TRBV20-1 to TRBJ2-5; possibly TRBD2 for D (5 bases). The CDR3 has 13 residues. The germline V gene encodes CDR1 DFQATT and CDR2 SNEGSKA (reference sequence). The germline V and J ends were trimmed by 6 bases and 0 bases, with 11 bases remaining between them. CDR3 loop: CSAPSGYQETQYF. The CDR3, as DNA: TGCAGTGCCCCTTCGGGGTACCAAGAGACCCAGTACTTC.

V gene TRBV7-2 combines with J gene TRBJ2-2; the match to TRBD1 covers 9 bases. V lost 1 base, J lost 5 bases, and 2 bases stayed unmatched. The CDR3 covers 15 residues. Germline CDR1 is SGHTA and CDR2 is FQGNSA. In DNA, the CDR3 is TGTGCCAGCAGCTTAGTAGGGACAGGGACCGGGGAGCTGTTTTTT. Protein product: CASSLVGTGTGELFF.

V gene TRBV6-1 combines with J gene TRBJ2-2, with 10 positions matching TRBD2. Germline CDR1 and CDR2: MNHNS and SASEGT. The CDR3 runs to 15 residues. V gave up 1 base and J gave up 6 bases; unmatched junction bases: 2. The CDR3 nucleotides read TGTGCCAGCAGTGAAGAGAGCGGGAGGGCCGGGGAGCTGTTTTTT. Amino acid sequence: CASSEESGRAGELFF.

This clonotype was observed a handful of times. V and J are TRBV7-2 and TRBJ2-2, with a weak D call TRBD2 (6 bases). The CDR3 has 16 residues. Germline CDR1 SGHTA, CDR2 FQGNSA. With 5 bases removed from V and 1 base from J, the gap between germline ends came to 14 bases. The CDR3 protein is CASSVSGTQNTGELFF. CDR3 DNA: TGTGCCAGCAGCGTCTCCGGGACTCAGAACACCGGGGAGCTGTTTTTT.

The chain couples TRBV10-3 to TRBJ2-7; a weak D match, TRBD2 (6 bases). Germline-derived CDR1 and CDR2 are ENHRY and SYGVKD. There are 13 residues in the CDR3. V was cut by 6 bases and J by 7 bases, with 16 bases left in between. The CDR3 sequence: CAIRSVEGLEQYF. Written as DNA, the CDR3 is TGTGCCATCAGATCTGTGGAGGGGTTAGAGCAGTACTTC.

This clonotype was counted many times. V and J are TRBV7-9 and TRBJ2-1; 12 bases fit TRBD1. Trimming cost V 4 bases and J 14 bases; bases outside gene matches: 6. This CDR3 is built from 13 residues. The germline V gene has CDR1 SEHNR and CDR2 FQNEAQ (reference sequence). The CDR3 loop reads CASSSWDRGREFF. The CDR3 DNA sequence: TGTGCCAGCAGCTCCTGGGACAGGGGGCGCGAGTTCTTC.

This chain joins TRBV20-1 and TRBJ2-6, with TRBD1 as a possible D gene (6 bases). Germline V gene lookup returns CDR1 DFQATT and CDR2 SNEGSKA (reference sequence). V was pared by 3 bases and J by 2 bases, with 14 bases between. The CDR3 runs to 16 residues. The CDR3 bases are TGCAGTGCTAGCAGCAGGGGAAGGACTGGGGCCAACGTCCTGACTTTC. Its protein is CSASSRGRTGANVLTF.

This clonotype was counted many times. The chain combines TRBV7-2 with TRBJ2-3, with 8 bases that match TRBD2. The CDR3 length is 16 residues. Germline-derived CDR1 and CDR2 are SGHTA and FQGNSA. Unmatched junction bases numbered 8, after V lost 4 bases and J lost 2 bases. This CDR3 reads CASSSGSGGPTDTQYF. The CDR3 DNA is TGTGCCAGCAGCTCTGGGAGCGGGGGCCCCACAGATACGCAGTATTTT.

This clonotype was counted between two and nine times. The V gene is TRBV10-3, the J gene TRBJ2-2; 7 bases agree with TRBD1. Germline CDR1 and CDR2: ENHRY and SYGVKD. V shed 8 bases, J shed 4 bases, and the junction held 7 bases outside the gene matches. This CDR3 is 14 amino acids long. The chain's CDR3 is CAIRFGTATGELFF. The DNA for the CDR3 is TGTGCCATCCGCTTCGGGACAGCCACCGGGGAGCTGTTTTTT.

This clonotype has a count of ten or more. This sequence joins TRBV5-1 and TRBJ2-7; D gene uncertain. Trimming cost V 1 base and J 1 base, with 9 bases left between them. This CDR3 has 14 residues. CDR1 and CDR2 from the germline V gene are SGHRS and YFSETQ. The CDR3 protein is CASSLWYSSYEQYF. As DNA, the CDR3 is TGCGCCAGCAGCTTGTGGTACAGTTCCTACGAGCAGTACTTC.

V is TRBV12-3 or TRBV12-4 and J is TRBJ1-2; D is uncertain. V lost 5 bases to trimming and J lost 5 bases, with 12 bases between them. The CDR3 loop spans 13 amino acids. For the CDR3, the DNA is TGTGCCAGCAGTCGACGGCGAGATTATGGCTACACCTTC. This translates into CASSRRRDYGYTF.

This clonotype has just a few counts. The chain carries TRBV12-3 or TRBV12-4 and TRBJ2-2; a possible D gene is TRBD2 (5 bases). Trimming removed 10 bases from V and 0 bases from J, with 12 bases in between. This CDR3 is built from 14 residues. The CDR3 here is CATLGGSNTGELFF. In DNA, the CDR3 is TGTGCCACTCTTGGCGGGTCGAACACCGGGGAGCTGTTTTTT.

This sequence joins TRBV5-1 and TRBJ2-7, with D perhaps TRBD2 (5 bases). CDR1 is SGHRS and CDR2 is YFSETQ in the germline V gene. Deletions cut 4 bases from V and 2 bases from J, with 10 bases between. CDR3 length: 13 residues. CDR3 sequence reads: CASSRGSTYEQYF. The CDR3 DNA sequence: TGCGCCAGCAGCCGGGGTTCGACCTACGAGCAGTACTTC.

This chain joins TRBV7-3 and TRBJ2-1; tentative D call: TRBD2 (6 bases). Trimming shortened V by 5 bases and J by 4 bases, and 18 bases separated the two germline ends. Looked up from germline, CDR1 is SGHTA and CDR2 is FQGTGA. The CDR3 is 16 amino acids. This CDR3 reads CASSPNRGLPYNEQFF. The CDR3 nucleotides read TGTGCCAGCAGCCCAAACCGCGGACTACCTTACAATGAGCAGTTCTTC.

On this clonotype itself: A junction end diverges from the germline sequence, so it may reflect a read error. The CDR3: CCARRPRIGQVGVQETQYF. CDR3 sequence (DNA): TGCTGTGCAAGGCGACCTAGGATTGGTCAGGTGGGAGTACAAGAGACCCAGTACTTC. This chain connects TRBV20-1 to TRBJ2-5, with D possibly being TRBD2 (5 bases). Germline V gene sequence: CDR1 DFQATT, CDR2 SNEGSKA (reference sequence). There are 19 residues in the CDR3.

The genes are TRBV4-2 and TRBJ1-1, with 9 bases fitting TRBD1. Germline V gives CDR1 LGHNA, CDR2 YNFKEQ. This CDR3 contains 14 residues. V gave up 1 base and J gave up 4 bases; unmatched junction bases: 1. The CDR3 DNA reads TGTGCCAGCAGCCAAGGGACAGGGGTCACTGAAGCTTTCTTT. As protein: CASSQGTGVTEAFF.

CDR3 sequence reads: CASSPPGLGTDTQYF. The CDR3 coding sequence is TGTGCCAGCTCACCACCCGGACTAGGCACAGATACGCAGTATTTT. The V call is TRBV18, the J call TRBJ2-3, with 7 bases fitting TRBD2. The CDR3 loop spans 15 amino acids. The V and J ends lost 0 bases and 1 base, in that order; junction bases with no gene match: 1. Germline V gene data show CDR1 as KGHSH and CDR2 as LQKENI. Based on the CDR3 plus reference TRBV18 and TRBJ2-3, the full variable domain is NAGVMQNPRHLVRRRGQEARLRCSPMKGHSHVYWYRQLPEEGLKFMVYLQKENIIDESGMPKERFSAEFPKEGPSILRIQQVVRGDSAAYFCASSPPGLGTDTQYFGPGTRLTVL.

The chain combines TRBV29-1 with TRBJ2-3; no definite D call. The V gene lost 4 bases and the J gene lost 4 bases, with 6 bases spanning the gap. The CDR3 is 11 amino acids. Germline V gene lookup returns CDR1 SQVTM and CDR2 ANQGSEA. CDR3 sequence: CSVAISDTQYF. The DNA for the CDR3 is TGCAGCGTTGCTATATCAGATACGCAGTATTTT.

The rearrangement uses TRBV6-1 and TRBJ2-7; TRBD1 matches at 7 bases. The CDR3 is 16 residues long. With V trimmed by 6 bases and J by 3 bases, 14 bases remained unmatched. CDR1 MNHNS and CDR2 SASEGT come from the germline V gene. The CDR3 sequence: CASRALTGKTLYEQYF. The CDR3 nucleotides are TGTGCCAGCAGGGCCTTGACAGGGAAAACTCTCTACGAGCAGTACTTC.

There are a few counts of this clonotype. The chain employs TRBV7-2 and TRBJ2-1; tentative D call: TRBD2 (5 bases). Germline V gene sequence: CDR1 SGHTA, CDR2 FQGNSA. The CDR3 has 16 residues. Trimming took 1 base from V and 4 from J, leaving 14 bases between them. The CDR3: CASSLGSGGGYNEQFF. The CDR3 DNA follows: TGTGCCAGCAGCTTAGGATCCGGAGGTGGATACAATGAGCAGTTCTTC. The variable domain in full, completed from reference TRBV7-2 and TRBJ2-1, reads GAGVSQSPSNKVTEKGKDVELRCDPISGHTALYWYRQSLGQGLEFLIYFQGNSAPDKSGLPSDRFSAERTGGSVSTLTIQRTQQEDSAVYLCASSLGSGGGYNEQFFGPGTRLTVL.

This chain uses TRBV9 with TRBJ1-1; possible D gene TRBD1, 5 bases. CDR3 length: 10 residues. Trimming pared 7 bases from V and 6 bases from J, leaving 7 bases between. Germline V gene sequence: CDR1 SGDLS, CDR2 YYNGEE. For the CDR3, the DNA is TGTGCCAGCGGGGCTCCTGAAGCTTTCTTT. This codes for CASGAPEAFF.

This clonotype was seen only a few times. The chain joins TRBV5-5 to TRBJ1-1; D is undetermined. CDR1 and CDR2 (germline): SGHKS, YYEKEE (reference sequence). CDR3 length equals 15 residues. The germline V and J ends were trimmed by 4 bases and 0 bases, with 13 bases remaining between them. For the CDR3, the DNA is TGTGCCAGCAGCACGACGGGCTTGATGAACACTGAAGCTTTCTTT. Its protein product is CASSTTGLMNTEAFF.

This clonotype was seen at least ten times. This sequence joins TRBV5-5 and TRBJ2-7; no reliable D call. This CDR3 has 12 residues. Germline CDR1 reads SGHKS; CDR2 reads YYEKEE (reference sequence). Trimming stripped 0 bases from V and 8 bases from J, with 9 bases between. CDR3 sequence (DNA): TGTGCCAGCAGCTTGGGAGGCACTCAGCAGTACTTC. Encoded protein: CASSLGGTQQYF.